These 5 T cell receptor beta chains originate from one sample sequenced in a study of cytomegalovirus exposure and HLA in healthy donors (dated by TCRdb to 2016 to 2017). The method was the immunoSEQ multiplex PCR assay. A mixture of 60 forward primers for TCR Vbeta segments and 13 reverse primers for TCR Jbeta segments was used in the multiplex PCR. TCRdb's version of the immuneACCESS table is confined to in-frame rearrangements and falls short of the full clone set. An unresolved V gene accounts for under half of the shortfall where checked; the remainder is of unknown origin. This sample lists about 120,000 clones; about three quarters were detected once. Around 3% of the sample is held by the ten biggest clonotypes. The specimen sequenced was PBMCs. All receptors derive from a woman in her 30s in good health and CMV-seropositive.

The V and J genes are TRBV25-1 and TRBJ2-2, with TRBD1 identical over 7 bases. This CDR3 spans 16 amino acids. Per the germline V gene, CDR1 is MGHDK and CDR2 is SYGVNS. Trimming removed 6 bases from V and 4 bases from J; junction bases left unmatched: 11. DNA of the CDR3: TGTGCCAGCAGCCCTCCCGGGACAGTAGGCACCGGGGAGCTGTTTTTT. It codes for CASSPPGTVGTGELFF.

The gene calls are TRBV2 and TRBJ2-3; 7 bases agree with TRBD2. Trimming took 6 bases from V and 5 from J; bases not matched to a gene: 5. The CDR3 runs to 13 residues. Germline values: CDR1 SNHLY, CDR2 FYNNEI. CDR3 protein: CASRRGERDTQYF. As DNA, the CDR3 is TGTGCCAGCAGACGGGGGGAAAGAGATACGCAGTATTTT.

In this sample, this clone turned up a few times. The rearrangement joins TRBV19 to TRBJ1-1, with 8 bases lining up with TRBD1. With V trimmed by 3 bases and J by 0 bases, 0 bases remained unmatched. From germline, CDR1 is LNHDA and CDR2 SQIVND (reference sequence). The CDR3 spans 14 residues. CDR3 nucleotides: TGTGCCAGTAGTATCAGGGGGCTGAACACTGAAGCTTTCTTT. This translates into CASSIRGLNTEAFF.

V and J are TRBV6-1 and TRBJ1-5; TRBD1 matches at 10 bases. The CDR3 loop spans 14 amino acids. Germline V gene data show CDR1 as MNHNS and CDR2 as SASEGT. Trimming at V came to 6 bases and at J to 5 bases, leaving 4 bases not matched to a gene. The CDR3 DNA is TGTGCCAGCAGCCTCGGGACAGGGGATCAGCCCCAGCATTTT. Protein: CASSLGTGDQPQHF.

The CDR3 spells CASSLAGNSPLHF. The DNA for the CDR3 is TGTGCCAGCAGTTTGGCAGGGAATTCACCCCTCCACTTT. The chain carries TRBV28 and TRBJ1-6; a weak D match, TRBD1 (5 bases). The CDR3 extends over 13 amino acids. V lost 3 bases and J lost 7, with 7 bases in between. Germline CDR1 reads MDHEN; CDR2 reads SYDVKM. The entire variable domain, with the rest obtained from reference TRBV28 and TRBJ1-6, is as follows: DVKVTQSSRYLVKRTGEKVFLECVQDMDHENMFWYRQDPGLGLRLIYFSYDVKMKEKGDIPEGYSVSREKKERFSLILESASTNQTSMYLCASSLAGNSPLHFGNGTRLTVT.